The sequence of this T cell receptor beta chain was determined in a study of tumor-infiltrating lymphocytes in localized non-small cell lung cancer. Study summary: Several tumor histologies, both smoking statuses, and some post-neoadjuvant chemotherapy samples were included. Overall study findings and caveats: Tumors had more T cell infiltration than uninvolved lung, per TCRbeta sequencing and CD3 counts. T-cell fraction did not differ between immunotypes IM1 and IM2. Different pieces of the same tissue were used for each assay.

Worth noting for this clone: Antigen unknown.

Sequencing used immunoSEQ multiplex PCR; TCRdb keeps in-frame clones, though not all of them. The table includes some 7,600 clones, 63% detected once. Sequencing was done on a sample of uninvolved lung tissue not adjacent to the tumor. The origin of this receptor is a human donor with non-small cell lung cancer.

Here the CDR3 reads CASSGGTGGASPLHF. The CDR3 DNA sequence: TGTGCCAGCAGTGGAGGGACAGGGGGGGCCTCACCCCTCCACTTT. The chain recombines TRBV27 with TRBJ1-6, with 11 bases fitting TRBD1. The CDR3 length is 15 residues. Germline CDR1 and CDR2: MNHEY and SMNVEV (reference sequence). V shed 5 bases and J 10 bases; nucleotides not matched to a gene: 7.